The 7 T cell receptor beta chains given below trace back to one sample, sequenced in a study of blood T cell repertoires in COVID-19. The method was immunoSEQ multiplex PCR; TCRdb's version includes in-frame clones alone and lacks a portion of them. Of about 230,000 clones listed, 75% to 90% are singletons. The sequenced sample consisted of peripheral blood. Every receptor here comes from a woman aged 70 to 79 with active or convalescent COVID-19.

The chain joins TRBV11-2 to TRBJ2-7; tentative D call: TRBD2 (5 bases). The CDR3 spans 16 residues. Trimming took off 0 bases at V and 2 bases at J, with 14 bases between the two ends. Germline CDR1 reads SGHAT; CDR2 reads FQNNGV. The CDR3 region is CASSLDIGRRTYEQYF. DNA of the CDR3: TGTGCCAGCAGCTTAGATATAGGGAGACGGACCTACGAGCAGTACTTC.

CDR3 sequence: CASSPTRGVSTDTQYF. The CDR3 DNA sequence: TGTGCCAGCAGCCCAACTCGGGGGGTGAGCACAGATACGCAGTATTTT. This chain joins TRBV7-9 and TRBJ2-3, with 7 bases lining up with TRBD2. The CDR3 length is 16 residues. Germline V lookup: CDR1 SEHNR, CDR2 FQNEAQ (reference sequence). Unmatched junction bases numbered 8, after V lost 5 bases and J lost 0 bases.

This clone was seen a handful of times. The chain is built from TRBV7-9 and TRBJ2-2, with D perhaps matching TRBD1 (5 bases). This CDR3 comprises 15 residues. Germline-derived CDR1 and CDR2 are SEHNR and FQNEAQ (reference sequence). V was pared by 8 bases and J by 6 bases, with 19 bases between. CDR3 DNA: TGTGCCAGCTCCCGTCTAGATTTAGGGGCCGGGGAGCTGTTTTTT. As protein: CASSRLDLGAGELFF.

The chain is built from TRBV6-5 and TRBJ2-1, with a possible D match to TRBD1 (5 bases). Trimming stripped 10 bases from V and 2 bases from J, with 9 bases between. This CDR3 comprises 12 residues. Germline V gene sequence: CDR1 MNHEY, CDR2 SVGAGI. CDR3 in amino acids: CATRTTYNEQFF. The CDR3 DNA sequence: TGTGCCACCCGGACAACCTACAATGAGCAGTTCTTC.

The chain uses TRBV7-2 and TRBJ2-5; 11 nucleotides align to TRBD2. CDR1 and CDR2 (germline): SGHTA, FQGNSA. With 1 base clipped from V and 6 bases from J, the junction kept 7 bases outside the gene matches. This CDR3 contains 16 residues. This chain's CDR3 is CASSLVLAGGEKTQYF. Written as DNA, the CDR3 is TGTGCCAGCAGCTTAGTGCTAGCGGGGGGTGAAAAGACCCAGTACTTC. Using reference TRBV7-2 and TRBJ2-5 for the parts outside the CDR3, the full variable domain is GAGVSQSPSNKVTEKGKDVELRCDPISGHTALYWYRQSLGQGLEFLIYFQGNSAPDKSGLPSDRFSAERTGGSVSTLTIQRTQQEDSAVYLCASSLVLAGGEKTQYFGPGTRLLVL.

This clone showed up just a few times. J is TRBJ2-7 and V is TRBV18, with 8 bases fitting TRBD2. J lost 0 bases, V lost 1 base, and 2 bases had no gene match. CDR3 length equals 15 residues. Germline V gene sequence: CDR1 KGHSH, CDR2 LQKENI. The CDR3 is CASSPLAGSSYEQYF. The CDR3 DNA follows: TGTGCCAGCTCACCACTAGCGGGATCCTCCTACGAGCAGTACTTC.

This clone was recorded only once. The chain is built from TRBV27 and TRBJ2-5; 7 positions agree with TRBD1. The CDR3 consists of 14 residues. In germline, CDR1 is MNHEY, CDR2 SMNVEV (reference sequence). V lost 3 bases, J lost 2 bases, and 3 bases stayed unmatched. The CDR3 DNA sequence: TGTGCCAGCAGTTTTGGGGACAGACAAGAGACCCAGTACTTC. Translating gives CASSFGDRQETQYF.